This note documents a single T cell receptor (beta chain) sequence. CDR1 and CDR2 from the germline V gene are MNHNS and SASEGT. Trimming left V 3 bases short and J 7 bases short, with 12 bases between. This CDR3 has 13 residues. Positive CCR7 selection of CD45RO-negative cells yielded the naive CD8 cells, and terminally differentiated effector memory CD45RA+ cells were excluded. The sample originates from a study of shared clonotypes between healthy human individuals. TCRdb's copy holds only in-frame clones and misses some; the assay was immunoSEQ multiplex PCR. The sample yields around 640,000 clones, 95% to 97% seen once.

This chain links TRBV6-1 with TRBJ1-1, with D possibly matching TRBD1 (6 bases). Material: naive CD8+ T cells sorted from blood. This sequence was found in a woman aged 25-40 years in good health. The CDR3 reads CASSDDLDSEAFF. In DNA form, the CDR3 reads TGTGCCAGCAGTGACGACTTGGACAGTGAAGCTTTCTTT.